The clone carrying this TCR beta chain was recorded a few times. As yet, its antigen is unknown. Each CDR3 protein is one row after TCRdb ran MiXCR on the 5' RACE reads. Of about 340,000 distinct CDR3 sequences listed, under 15% are singletons. This entry comes from a study of T cells after yellow fever vaccination. V was trimmed by 0 bases and J by 2 bases, leaving 8 bases between them. CDR3 length: 14 amino acids. Germline CDR1 SGHRS, CDR2 YFSETQ. Study-wide results and caveats: Sorted repertoires could include abundant contaminating clonotypes from bulk cells. At 96% for CD4 and 88% for CD8, most primary-vaccination clones showed up again after the booster. Clonotype sharing between CD4 and CD8 compartments was small.

The V call is TRBV5-1, the J call TRBJ1-2; D remains ambiguous. The sequence was collected from a man between 18 and 35 years old who received the YFV17D yellow fever vaccine. This specimen consisted of CD4+ T cells sorted from PBMCs, obtained 15 days after the yellow fever booster vaccination. The CDR3 reads CASSLAPGNYGYTF. Here the CDR3 DNA reads TGCGCCAGCAGCTTGGCACCGGGGAACTATGGCTACACCTTC.